The present TCR beta chain was sequenced within a study of T cell responses to AZD1222 COVID-19 vaccine. V dropped 0 bases and J dropped 0 bases, with 5 bases sitting between them. The CDR3 consists of 15 residues. Germline V gene lookup returns CDR1 SGHTA and CDR2 FQGTGA. On this clone itself: The sample holds other DNA sequences that translate to the same CDR3.

Assay: immunoSEQ multiplex PCR; the TCRdb copy retains only in-frame clones and omits some. The sample holds under 150,000 clones, 85% to 95% seen once. Specimen: peripheral blood, collected 28 days after the second AZD1222 dose. This TCR was sampled from an adult who received the AZD1222 COVID-19 vaccine. The chain is built from TRBV7-3 and TRBJ2-2; D uncertain. The DNA for the CDR3 is TGTGCCAGCAGCTTAACGGGCCCGAACACCGGGGAGCTGTTTTTT. Amino acids: CASSLTGPNTGELFF.